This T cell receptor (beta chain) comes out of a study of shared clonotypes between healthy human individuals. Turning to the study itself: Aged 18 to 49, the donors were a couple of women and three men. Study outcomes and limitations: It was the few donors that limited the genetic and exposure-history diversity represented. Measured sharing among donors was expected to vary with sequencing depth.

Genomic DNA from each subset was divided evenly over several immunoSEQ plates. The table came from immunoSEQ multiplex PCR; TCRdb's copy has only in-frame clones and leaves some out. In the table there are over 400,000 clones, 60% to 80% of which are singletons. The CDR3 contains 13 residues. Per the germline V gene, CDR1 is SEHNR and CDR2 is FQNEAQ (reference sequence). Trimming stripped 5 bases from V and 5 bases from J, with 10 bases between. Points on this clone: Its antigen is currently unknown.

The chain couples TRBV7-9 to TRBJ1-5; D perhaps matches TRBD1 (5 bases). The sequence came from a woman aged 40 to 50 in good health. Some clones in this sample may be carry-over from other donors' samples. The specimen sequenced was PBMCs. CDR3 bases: TGTGCCAGCAGCCCCGACAGTTATCAGCCCCAGCATTTT. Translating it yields CASSPDSYQPQHF.